These 6 T cell receptor beta chains originate from one sample sequenced in a study of T cell clones after liver transplantation. Data came from immunoSEQ multiplex PCR; TCRdb stores just in-frame clones and leaves some out. Of some 45,000 clones in the sample, 86% were seen once. Source: CD4+ T cells from blood, taken 24 months after liver transplant. The receptors derive from a human patient who received a liver transplant. T cells may partly derive from the graft donor.

The V and J genes are TRBV20-1 and TRBJ1-2, with unresolved D. The CDR3 runs to 11 residues. V was shortened by 4 bases and J by 7 bases, with 10 bases between the two germline ends. CDR1 is DFQATT and CDR2 is SNEGSKA in the germline V gene (reference sequence). In DNA form, the CDR3 reads TGCAGTGCTATCAGAGGCGGTGGCTACACCTTC. It encodes CSAIRGGGYTF.

The chain recombines TRBV5-8 with TRBJ2-3; the D is unclear. V was shortened by 2 bases and J by 1 base, with 17 bases between the two germline ends. Per the germline V gene, CDR1 is SGHTS and CDR2 is YDEGEE. This CDR3 has 17 residues. CDR3 sequence reads: CASSLSGIWGGTDTQYF. CDR3 nucleotide sequence: TGTGCCAGCAGCTTAAGTGGCATCTGGGGTGGCACAGATACGCAGTATTTT.

The rearrangement uses TRBV10-3 and TRBJ2-3; no firm D call. Germline CDR1 reads ENHRY; CDR2 reads SYGVKD. V dropped 3 bases and J dropped 3 bases, with 7 bases sitting between them. The CDR3 spans 13 residues. The CDR3 region has the DNA TGTGCCATCAGTGACCGACCGACAGATACGCAGTATTTT. It translates to CAISDRPTDTQYF.

The CDR3 protein is CSADTTSTVYGYTF. In DNA form, the CDR3 reads TGCAGCGCCGATACTACGTCCACGGTATATGGCTACACCTTC. This chain connects TRBV29-1 to TRBJ1-2, with D unclear. CDR3 size: 14 residues. V was shortened by 7 bases and J by 5 bases, with 20 bases between the two germline ends. Germline V lookup: CDR1 SQVTM, CDR2 ANQGSEA.

The chain carries TRBV6-6 and TRBJ1-5; D ambiguous. The germline V and J ends were trimmed by 3 bases and 2 bases, with 8 bases remaining between them. The CDR3 runs to 14 residues. Germline V CDR1 and CDR2: MNHNY, SVGAGI (reference sequence). The CDR3 spells CASSYRAGNQPQHF. The CDR3 DNA is TGTGCCAGCAGTTATCGGGCAGGCAATCAGCCCCAGCATTTT.

The chain has TRBV6-5 and TRBJ1-2; D is unclear. Germline assignment: CDR1 MNHEY and CDR2 SVGAGI. Trimming pared 5 bases from V and 1 base from J, leaving 11 bases between. The CDR3 has 14 amino acids. CDR3 coding DNA: TGTGCCAGCAGTATCTCGGCGGGTAACTATGGCTACACCTTC. Amino acids: CASSISAGNYGYTF.